This TCR beta chain was captured by sequencing in a study of blood T cell repertoires in COVID-19. Study at large: T cells, B-cell-depleted T cells, or PBMCs provided the cDNA or gDNA that served as material.

Produced via immunoSEQ multiplex PCR; TCRdb's table is partial and in-frame only. This repertoire shows over 100,000 clones, 55% to 75% found once; its top ten account for around 1.8%. The germline V gene encodes CDR1 GTSNPN and CDR2 SVGIG (reference sequence). V shed 0 bases and J 5 bases; nucleotides not matched to a gene: 8. The CDR3 sequence is 16 residues long. Sequenced: peripheral blood. The J gene is TRBJ2-1, the V gene TRBV30, with 9 nucleotides matching TRBD2. The clonotype comes from a woman in her sixties or seventies with acute or convalescent COVID-19. This CDR3 is CAWSVYETSGDNEQFF. The CDR3, as DNA: TGTGCCTGGAGTGTTTATGAGACTAGCGGCGACAATGAGCAGTTCTTC.